This TCR beta chain was profiled in a study of Graves' ophthalmopathy and Graves' hyperthyroidism. Findings and limits, study-wide: Most thyroid clonotypes expanded beyond 0.001 frequency were also found in blood.

This clonotype was counted many times. Its antigen is undetermined. Trimming took off 0 bases at V and 7 bases at J, with 7 bases between the two ends. This CDR3 is built from 13 residues. CDR1 is DFQATT and CDR2 is SNEGSKA in the germline V gene (reference sequence). Stable hyperthyroidism was defined by absence of ophthalmopathy within 18 months of follow-up. Orbital computed tomography, together with clinical symptoms, serum thyroxine, TRAb and thyroid ultrasound, was used for diagnosis. Transcripts of RNA were the source for amplifying TCR beta CDR3 regions. First-round RT-PCR employed HTBI primers, with a second-round multiplex PCR after it. One entry per CDR3 protein results from TCRdb running MiXCR on the multiplex PCR reads. The sample records some 370,000 distinct CDR3 sequences, 17% being singletons.

This TCR derives from an adult woman with stable Graves' hyperthyroidism. Material for sequencing was peripheral blood. The chain couples TRBV20-1 to TRBJ1-6; no firm D call. The CDR3 sequence: CSARERENSPLHF. The CDR3 nucleotides are TGCAGTGCTAGAGAGAGAGAGAATTCACCCCTCCACTTT.